The 29 T cell receptor beta chains in this list originate from one sample, sequenced in a study of T cells in Graves' hyperthyroidism and ophthalmopathy. Amplification of TCR beta CDR3 regions was performed using RNA transcripts as template. In the first-round RT-PCR of the TCR CDR3, the HTBI primer set was used. MiXCR, applied by TCRdb to the multiplex PCR reads, yields one record per CDR3 protein. This sample has hundreds of thousands of distinct CDR3 sequences; 16% occur once, and the top ten carry approximately 18%. The material sequenced was blood. The receptors were sampled from a woman between 18 and 30 years old with Graves' hyperthyroidism.

Ten or more counts support this clonotype. DNA of the CDR3: TGTGCTAGTGGCCGCAGCGGGACCAACAATGAGCAGTTCTTC. This gives the protein CASGRSGTNNEQFF. The chain is built from TRBV12-5 and TRBJ2-1; 7 nucleotides align to TRBD2. Per germline, CDR1 LGHNT and CDR2 FRNRAP. J was trimmed by 5 bases and V by 6 bases; bases with no gene match: 7. CDR3 length: 14 amino acids.

This sequence joins TRBV6-2 or TRBV6-3 and TRBJ1-5; tentative D call: TRBD1 (6 bases). CDR1 is MNHEY, CDR2 SVGEGT, per germline. The CDR3 loop spans 15 amino acids. Trimming shortened V by 7 bases and J by 3 bases, and 16 bases separated the two germline ends. The CDR3: CASTSRGANNQPQHF. The CDR3 nucleotides read TGTGCCAGCACCTCCCGGGGGGCCAACAATCAGCCCCAGCATTTT.

Comments on this clonotype: A much larger clone differs by one base, so this may be a read error. The V call is TRBV28, the J call TRBJ2-2; D possibly corresponds to TRBD2 (5 bases). Germline CDR1 reads MDHEN; CDR2 reads SYDVKM. The CDR3 length is 14 residues. CDR3 nucleotides: TGTGCCAGCAGTTCTGGGTGGTACACCGGGAAGCTGTTTTTT. It yields the protein CASSSGWYTGKLFF.

The chain uses TRBV5-1 and TRBJ2-1; no reliable D call. The CDR3 has 16 residues. The V gene lost 0 bases and the J gene lost 3 bases, with 13 bases spanning the gap. Germline CDR1 SGHRS, CDR2 YFSETQ. The CDR3 is CASSLAGRSYYNEQFF. The CDR3 nucleotides are TGCGCCAGCAGCTTGGCCGGCCGGTCATACTACAATGAGCAGTTCTTC.

This clonotype was recorded a few times. The V call is TRBV5-1, the J call TRBJ2-3, with 13 positions matching TRBD2. CDR3 length equals 15 residues. Germline values: CDR1 SGHRS, CDR2 YFSETQ. J lost 7 bases, V lost 1 base, and 3 bases had no gene match. The CDR3 is CASSLTSGGAYTQYF. The CDR3 coding sequence is TGCGCCAGCAGCTTGACTAGCGGGGGGGCGTATACGCAGTATTTT.

This clonotype was seen at least ten times. The junction differs from germline at one of its ends, possibly a read error. This rearrangement joins TRBV12-3 or TRBV12-4 to TRBJ2-7; tentative D call: TRBD2 (5 bases). The CDR3 consists of 14 residues. The CDR3 protein is CASSLARWRYEQYF. For the CDR3, the DNA is TGTGCCAGCAGCTTAGCGAGATGGCGCTACGAGCAGTACTTC.

This clonotype was observed a handful of times. This chain links TRBV18 with TRBJ2-3; tentative D call: TRBD1 (5 bases). V lost 2 bases and J 0 bases, leaving 12 bases between the germline ends. Per the germline V gene, CDR1 is KGHSH and CDR2 is LQKENI. The CDR3 totals 16 residues. CDR3 in DNA: TGTGCCAGCTCACCAATGGGGCACCCCAGCACAGATACGCAGTATTTT. Protein product: CASSPMGHPSTDTQYF.

This rearrangement joins TRBV29-1 to TRBJ2-7; no firm D call. The CDR3 contains 13 residues. V was shortened by 7 bases and J by 5 bases, with 18 bases between the two germline ends. Germline CDR1 reads SQVTM; CDR2 reads ANQGSEA. The CDR3 loop reads CSGSEDISNEQYF. The DNA of the CDR3 is TGCAGCGGATCAGAGGATATTTCGAACGAGCAGTACTTC.

This clonotype was seen only a few times. The genes are TRBV5-4 and TRBJ2-1; D unclear. CDR1 and CDR2 (germline): SGHNT, YYREEE (reference sequence). Between the trimmed V and J ends, which lost 2 bases and 6 bases, there was a span of 9 bases. The CDR3 runs to 13 residues. CDR3 loop: CASSFISVNEQFF. Written as DNA, the CDR3 is TGTGCCAGCAGCTTTATATCGGTCAATGAGCAGTTCTTC.

This clonotype occurred many times. The V gene is TRBV12-3 or TRBV12-4, the J gene TRBJ2-1; TRBD1 matches at 9 bases. J lost 4 bases, V lost 3 bases, and 4 bases had no gene match. The CDR3 runs 15 residues. Here the CDR3 DNA reads TGTGCCAGCAGTTTGAACAGGGGGCGTTACAATGAGCAGTTCTTC. Encoded protein: CASSLNRGRYNEQFF.

The chain has TRBV5-1 and TRBJ1-3; D ambiguous. V lost 2 bases to trimming and J lost 0 bases, with 6 bases between them. CDR1 is SGHRS, CDR2 YFSETQ, per germline. The CDR3 is 14 residues long. CDR3 sequence: CASSFGNSGNTIYF. The CDR3 DNA sequence: TGCGCCAGCAGCTTCGGGAACTCTGGAAACACCATATATTTT. The whole variable domain, filled in from reference TRBV5-1 and TRBJ1-3, reads KAGVTQTPRYLIKTRGQQVTLSCSPISGHRSVSWYQQTPGQGLQFLFEYFSETQRNKGNFPGRFSGRQFSNSRSEMNVSTLELGDSALYLCASSFGNSGNTIYFGEGSWLTVV.

This clonotype came up a few times. The rearrangement joins TRBV6-2 or TRBV6-3 to TRBJ1-1; 7 bases match TRBD1. J lost 3 bases, V lost 4 bases, and 5 bases had no gene match. CDR1 is MNHEY and CDR2 is SVGEGT in the germline V gene. This CDR3 region has 14 residues. CDR3 protein: CASSWGQPYTEAFF. Here the CDR3 DNA reads TGTGCCAGCAGTTGGGGACAGCCCTACACTGAAGCTTTCTTT.

The rearrangement uses TRBV5-1 and TRBJ2-2; 7 nucleotides match TRBD1. V shed 5 bases, J shed 4 bases, and the junction held 5 bases outside the gene matches. From germline, CDR1 is SGHRS and CDR2 YFSETQ. This CDR3 comprises 14 residues. Written as DNA, the CDR3 is TGCGCCAGCAGAGGGGCAGGGGGCACCGGGGAGCTGTTTTTT. The encoded protein is CASRGAGGTGELFF.

This clonotype showed up just a few times. The chain is built from TRBV15 and TRBJ2-3, with D possibly matching TRBD2 (5 bases). CDR1 is LNHNV and CDR2 is YYDKDF in the germline V gene (reference sequence). CDR3 length: 15 amino acids. V was trimmed by 7 bases and J by 1 base, leaving 15 bases between them. This chain's CDR3 is CATTSRGVGTDTQYF. CDR3 nucleotide sequence: TGTGCCACCACCAGTCGGGGTGTCGGCACAGATACGCAGTATTTT.

The CDR3 region has the DNA TGTGCCAGCAGTGAAGGGAGGACGGTTTATGCAACTAATGAAAAACTGTTTTTT. Protein: CASSEGRTVYATNEKLFF. The V gene is TRBV6-1, the J gene TRBJ1-4; D ambiguous. V dropped 1 base and J dropped 0 bases, with 15 bases sitting between them. This CDR3 spans 18 amino acids. Germline assignment: CDR1 MNHNS and CDR2 SASEGT.

With respect to this clonotype: A much larger clone is a single base away; this may be a read error. This is likely a read error, given that the CDR3 carries no conserved phenylalanine or tryptophan at its end. V gene TRBV2 combines with J gene TRBJ1-1; D is uncertain. Trimming took off 6 bases at V and 8 bases at J, with 16 bases between the two ends. The CDR3 is 13 residues long. CDR1 and CDR2 from the germline V gene are SNHLY and FYNNEI. For the CDR3, the DNA is TGTGCCAGCAGCCGAGAGACGTTGGTGGAAGCTTTCCTT. Translation: CASSRETLVEAFL.

This clonotype occurred many times. The chain has TRBV20-1 and TRBJ1-5; unclear D gene. The CDR3 runs to 12 residues. The V and J ends lost 0 bases and 11 bases respectively, with 11 bases between them. Germline CDR1 reads DFQATT; CDR2 reads SNEGSKA (reference sequence). Here the CDR3 reads CSARDGPPAQHF. CDR3 in DNA: TGCAGTGCTAGAGATGGACCTCCGGCCCAGCATTTT.

This chain links TRBV5-1 with TRBJ1-2; 9 nucleotides agree with TRBD1. The V and J ends lost 0 bases and 3 bases, in that order; junction bases with no gene match: 9. The CDR3 consists of 17 residues. The germline gives CDR1 SGHRS, CDR2 YFSETQ. This CDR3 reads CASSLASRDRAHYGYTF. The CDR3 DNA sequence: TGCGCCAGCAGCTTGGCCTCTCGGGACAGGGCTCACTATGGCTACACCTTC.

Ten or more counts support this clonotype. The rearrangement uses TRBV2 and TRBJ1-2; the D is unclear. Trimming shortened V by 6 bases and J by 9 bases, and 17 bases separated the two germline ends. Germline CDR1 and CDR2: SNHLY and FYNNEI. The CDR3 sequence is 13 residues long. CDR3 in amino acids: CASRRLGSRRYTF. CDR3 nucleotides: TGTGCCAGCAGGCGTCTAGGGAGTCGACGCTACACCTTC.

This clonotype was seen a few times. The CDR3 spells CASSHQRGSNQPQHF. CDR3 nucleotides: TGTGCCAGCAGCCACCAAAGGGGTAGCAATCAGCCCCAGCATTTT. The chain recombines TRBV28 with TRBJ1-5, with D perhaps TRBD1 (5 bases). V lost 6 bases, J lost 0 bases, and 12 bases lay in between. The CDR3 is made up of 15 amino acids. Germline CDR1 MDHEN, CDR2 SYDVKM.

A single count supports this clonotype. The chain links TRBV6-1 to TRBJ2-1; 11 nucleotides line up with TRBD2. V lost 6 bases to trimming and J lost 15 bases; unmatched junction nucleotides: 7. The germline V gene encodes CDR1 MNHNS and CDR2 SASEGT. This CDR3 contains 12 residues. The CDR3 bases are TGTGCCAGCAGCCATAGCGGGAGGGCGGCGTTCTTC. It is translated as CASSHSGRAAFF.

There are many counts of this clonotype. The genes are TRBV6-1 and TRBJ2-7; D might be TRBD1 (5 bases). V was pared by 5 bases and J by 3 bases, with 17 bases between. The germline CDR1 and CDR2 sequences are MNHNS and SASEGT. The CDR3 consists of 15 residues. As DNA, the CDR3 is TGTGCCAGCAGTCGAGGACATCAAGGCGTCTACGAGCAGTACTTC. Encoded protein: CASSRGHQGVYEQYF.

The DNA for the CDR3 is TGCGCCAGCAGCCAAGATCCAGGGGCCCCGGGGGATACGCAGTATTTT. Its translation: CASSQDPGAPGDTQYF. The genes are TRBV4-1 and TRBJ2-3, with D perhaps TRBD1 (6 bases). Per the germline V gene, CDR1 is MGHRA and CDR2 is YSYEKL. The CDR3 totals 16 residues. Trimming removed 0 bases at V and 6 bases at J, with 16 bases between.

The sample holds a few counts of this clonotype. The chain employs TRBV7-2 and TRBJ2-7; D might be TRBD1 (5 bases). The length of the CDR3 is 15 residues. Germline CDR1 and CDR2: SGHTA and FQGNSA. Trimming took off 5 bases at V and 1 base at J, with 15 bases between the two ends. The CDR3 DNA is TGTGCCAGCAGCGCTCAAGCAGGGCGGTCCTACGAGCAGTACTTC. Translating gives CASSAQAGRSYEQYF.

This clonotype appeared a few times. The CDR3 loop is CASSQPRDGWNTEAFF. The CDR3 DNA reads as TGTGCCAGCAGCCAACCCCGGGACGGATGGAACACTGAAGCTTTCTTT. The rearrangement links TRBV7-9 to TRBJ1-1; tentative D call: TRBD1 (5 bases). Germline lookup yields CDR1 SEHNR and CDR2 FQNEAQ (reference sequence). The CDR3 is 16 residues long. V lost 5 bases, J lost 1 base, and 17 bases lay in between.

This clonotype was counted a few times. The chain employs TRBV15 and TRBJ2-3; 7 bases are a match to TRBD1. Germline lookup yields CDR1 LNHNV and CDR2 YYDKDF (reference sequence). With 1 base clipped from V and 6 bases from J, the junction kept 10 bases outside the gene matches. The CDR3 extends over 16 amino acids. The CDR3 region has the DNA TGTGCCACCAGCAGAGGTGAGGGGGCGCAAAGCGATACGCAGTATTTT. As protein: CATSRGEGAQSDTQYF.

This clonotype occurred a few times. The chain joins TRBV29-1 to TRBJ2-3, with D uncertain. The CDR3 has 15 amino acids. Trimming left V 2 bases short and J 0 bases short, with 12 bases between. Per the germline V gene, CDR1 is SQVTM and CDR2 is ANQGSEA. The CDR3: CSVELAVTSTDTQYF. In DNA form, the CDR3 reads TGCAGCGTTGAATTGGCGGTCACTAGCACAGATACGCAGTATTTT.

This clonotype has a count of ten or more. J is TRBJ2-1 and V is TRBV20-1; 14 bases are shared with TRBD2. CDR3 length: 14 amino acids. J was trimmed by 9 bases and V by 6 bases; bases with no gene match: 7. Germline values: CDR1 DFQATT, CDR2 SNEGSKA (reference sequence). In nucleotides, the CDR3 is TGCAGTGCGGGGACTAGCGGGAGAAGGGGTGAGCAGTTCTTC. Its translation is CSAGTSGRRGEQFF.

This clonotype was recorded many times. The CDR3 DNA reads as TGTGCCAGCAGTTACGAGTTCGACTATGGCTACACCTTC. Its protein product is CASSYEFDYGYTF. The rearrangement links TRBV6-2 or TRBV6-3 to TRBJ1-2; D ambiguous. V was clipped by 2 bases and J by 3 bases, with 7 bases between them. This CDR3 spans 13 amino acids. CDR1 is MNHEY and CDR2 is SVGEGT in the germline V gene.